This entry features one T cell receptor beta chain sequence. The PCR used 60 Vbeta and 13 Jbeta primers. Assay used: immunoSEQ multiplex PCR; TCRdb lists only in-frame clones, some missing. The sample lists fewer than 250,000 clones, around 83% occurring once. This entry is derived from a study of cytomegalovirus exposure and HLA in healthy donors. Germline V gene data show CDR1 as MNHEY and CDR2 as SMNVEV (reference sequence). V shed 0 bases and J shed 2 bases, with 8 bases lying between them. This CDR3 has 15 residues. The chain joins TRBV27 to TRBJ1-5; D gene ambiguous. Material: PBMCs. This TCR was sampled from a middle-aged man in good health and CMV-seropositive. For the CDR3, the DNA is TGTGCCAGCAGTTTATCGTCAGGTCGCAATCAGCCCCAGCATTTT. This translates into CASSLSSGRNQPQHF.